The sequence of this T cell receptor beta chain was determined in a study of T cells in Graves' hyperthyroidism and ophthalmopathy. The TCR beta CDR3 regions underwent amplification using RNA transcripts as the source. First-round RT-PCR of the TCR CDR3 relied on the HTBI primer set. One entry per CDR3 protein, called by TCRdb with MiXCR from the multiplex PCR reads. Among about 590,000 distinct CDR3 sequences listed, approximately 14% were seen once. This clonotype has at least ten counts. This TCR was recovered from a woman under 40 with Graves' hyperthyroidism. The sample taken for sequencing was blood.

CDR3 region: CASHRGTSGTNEQFF. Written as DNA, the CDR3 is TGTGCCAGCCACCGCGGGACTAGCGGGACAAATGAGCAGTTCTTC. V gene TRBV27 combines with J gene TRBJ2-1, with 13 nucleotides matching TRBD2. Germline loops: CDR1 MNHEY, CDR2 SMNVEV (reference sequence). The CDR3 extends over 15 amino acids. The junction had 8 bases not matched to a gene; V was cut back by 8 bases and J by 7 bases.